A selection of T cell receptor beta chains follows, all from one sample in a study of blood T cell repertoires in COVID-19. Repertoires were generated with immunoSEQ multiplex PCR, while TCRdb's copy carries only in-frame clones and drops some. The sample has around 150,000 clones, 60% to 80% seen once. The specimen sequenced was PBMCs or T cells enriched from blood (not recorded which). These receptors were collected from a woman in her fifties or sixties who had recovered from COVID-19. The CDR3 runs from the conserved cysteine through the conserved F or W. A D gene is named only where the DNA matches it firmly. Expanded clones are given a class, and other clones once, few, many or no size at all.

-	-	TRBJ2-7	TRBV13	TGTGCCAGCAGCTTAGGTGGAGTTAGCTCCTACGAGCAGTACTTC	CASSLGGVSSYEQYF
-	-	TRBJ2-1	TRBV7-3	TGTGCCAGCAGCTTACAGGGGGGCGATGAGCAGTTCTTC	CASSLQGGDEQFF
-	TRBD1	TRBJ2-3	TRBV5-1	TGCGCCAGCAGCTCGGGGACAGAAGCAGATACGCAGTATTTT	CASSSGTEADTQYF
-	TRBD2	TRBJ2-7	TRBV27	TGTGCCAGCAGTCCCAAGGGAGCGGGAGTCCCCGAGCAGTACTTC	CASSPKGAGVPEQYF
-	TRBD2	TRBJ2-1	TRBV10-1	TGCGCCAGCAGTGCCGGCGGGAGCTTCGGCAATGAGCAGTTCTTC	CASSAGGSFGNEQFF
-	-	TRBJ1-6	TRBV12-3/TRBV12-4	TGTGCCAGCAGTTACAGGCATTCACCCCTCCACTTT	CASSYRHSPLHF
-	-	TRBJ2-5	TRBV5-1	TGCGCCAGCAGCTTGGATATGGACGGACTTACCTACTTC	CASSLDMDGLTYF
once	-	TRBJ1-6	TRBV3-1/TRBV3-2	TGTGCCAGCAGCCAAGGATATACGGGTGGGTCACCCCTCCACTTT	CASSQGYTGGSPLHF
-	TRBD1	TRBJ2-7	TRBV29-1	TGCAGCGTTAACAGGGGGAGGGAGCAGTACTTC	CSVNRGREQYF
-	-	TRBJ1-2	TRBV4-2	TGTGCCAGCAGCCAAGTCGTTCGGGGTAGCTATGGCTACACCTTC	CASSQVVRGSYGYTF
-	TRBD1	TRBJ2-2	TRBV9	TGTGCCAGCAGCGTAGGGGGACAGGGGTCCGGGGAGCTGTTTTTT	CASSVGGQGSGELFF
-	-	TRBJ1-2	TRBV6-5	TGTGCCAGCAGTTTGAACGGGAACTATGGCTACACCTTC	CASSLNGNYGYTF
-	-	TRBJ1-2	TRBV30	TGTGCCTGGAGTGTAAATTCGCCGGGAGGCTACACCTTC	CAWSVNSPGGYTF
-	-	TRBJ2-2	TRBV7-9	TGTGCCAGCAGCTTAAGGGGAACGGGGGTGAACACCGGGGAGCTGTTTTTT	CASSLRGTGVNTGELFF
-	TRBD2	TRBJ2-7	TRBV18	TGTGCCAGCTCACCACAGGTTGCGGGGGGGCGAGACGAGCAGTACTTC	CASSPQVAGGRDEQYF
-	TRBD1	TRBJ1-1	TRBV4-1	TGCGCCAGCAGCGGCCAGTGGATCCCGATGTGGGACAGGCAGAACACTGAAGCTTTCTTT	CASSGQWIPMWDRQNTEAFF
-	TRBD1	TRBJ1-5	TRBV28	TGTGCCAGCAGTCCCCGGGACAGGGTGGTTCAGAGCAATCAGCCCCAGCATTTT	CASSPRDRVVQSNQPQHF
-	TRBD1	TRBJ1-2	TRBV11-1	TGTGCCAGCAGCCCCGGGACAGGGCCGGGATATGGCTACACCTTC	CASSPGTGPGYGYTF
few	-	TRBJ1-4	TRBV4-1	TGCGCCAGCAGCCAAGCAACAACTAATGAAAAACTGTTTTTT	CASSQATTNEKLFF
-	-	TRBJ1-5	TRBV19	TGTGCCAGTACGGGCAGGGGAGGCAATCAGCCCCAGCATTTT	CASTGRGGNQPQHF
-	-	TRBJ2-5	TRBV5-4	TGTGCCAGCAGCTTTTCCCACAAGTTACAAGAGACCCAGTACTTC	CASSFSHKLQETQYF
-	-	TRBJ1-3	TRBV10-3	TGTGCCATCAGTGAGTCAATGAGCTCTGGAAACACCATATATTTT	CAISESMSSGNTIYF
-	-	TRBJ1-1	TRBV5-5	TGTGCCAGCAGCTTGGGGCATGCGAACACTGAAGCTTTCTTT	CASSLGHANTEAFF
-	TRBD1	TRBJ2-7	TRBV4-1	TGCGCCAGCAGCCAAGAATGGCCAGGGGGCACCTACGAGCAGTACTTC	CASSQEWPGGTYEQYF
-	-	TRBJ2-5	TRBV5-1	TGCGCCAGCAGCTTGCCCATGCCGGGACTTCCAAGTGAGACCCAGTACTTC	CASSLPMPGLPSETQYF
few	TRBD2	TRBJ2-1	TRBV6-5	TGTGCCAGCAGTTACGATCCTAGCGGGGGCAATGAGCAGTTCTTC	CASSYDPSGGNEQFF
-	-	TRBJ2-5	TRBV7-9	TGTGCCAGCAGCTTAGTGAAGGGGCGAGAGACCCAGTACTTC	CASSLVKGRETQYF
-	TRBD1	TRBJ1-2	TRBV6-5	TGTGCCAGCGGTCGACAGGGAGGTGGCTACACCTTC	CASGRQGGGYTF
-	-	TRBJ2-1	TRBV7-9	TGTGCCAGCAGCTTAGCGGGGATGGGGAAGGGGCCCTACAATGAGCAGTTCTTC	CASSLAGMGKGPYNEQFF